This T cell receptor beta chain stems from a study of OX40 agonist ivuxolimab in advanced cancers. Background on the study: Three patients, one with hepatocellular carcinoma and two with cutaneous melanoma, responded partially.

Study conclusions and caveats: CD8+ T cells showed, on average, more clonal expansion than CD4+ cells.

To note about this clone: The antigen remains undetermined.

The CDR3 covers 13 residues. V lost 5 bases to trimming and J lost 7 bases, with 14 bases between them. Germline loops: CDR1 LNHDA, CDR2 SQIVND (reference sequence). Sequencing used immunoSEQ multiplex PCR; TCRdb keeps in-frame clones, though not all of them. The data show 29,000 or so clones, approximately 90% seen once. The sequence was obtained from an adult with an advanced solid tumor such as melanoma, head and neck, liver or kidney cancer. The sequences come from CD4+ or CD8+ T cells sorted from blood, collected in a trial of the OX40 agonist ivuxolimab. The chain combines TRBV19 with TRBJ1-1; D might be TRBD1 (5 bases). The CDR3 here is CASSGLRGSEAFF. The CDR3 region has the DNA TGTGCCAGTAGTGGTCTTAGGGGCAGTGAAGCTTTCTTT.